This note documents a single T cell receptor beta chain sequence. Priming of first-strand cDNA relied on TRAV- and TRBV-specific primers (covering alpha and beta chains). TCR amplification used roughly 18 PCR cycles, a constant-region primer and a V-primer adapter. TCRdb reprocessed the reads via MiXCR and lists one record per CDR3 protein. The table lists 6,500 to 8,500 distinct CDR3 sequences, approximately 53% of them singletons, with approximately 12% in the top ten. The sample is drawn from a study of low-dose radiotherapy and immunotherapy resistance in tumors. Across the study: Ipilimumab 1 mg/kg every six weeks, together with nivolumab 240 mg every two weeks, was given intravenously to patients. Once cycle 1 day 1 began, patients took oral aspirin 300 mg daily for four cycles.

Trimming left V 1 base short and J 2 bases short, with 15 bases between. This CDR3 has 18 residues. The germline CDR1 and CDR2 sequences are SGHVS and FQNEAQ. The donors, trial participants, received nivolumab, ipilimumab, aspirin, low-dose cyclophosphamide and low-dose radiotherapy. This clonotype originated in a human donor with advanced metastatic prostate, ovarian, gallbladder or colorectal cancer (not recorded which). This table probably holds off-target reads from a library built for another chain. The chain is built from TRBV7-8 and TRBJ1-6, with D uncertain. The CDR3 sequence: CASSLEGRPGPYNSPLHF. The CDR3 nucleotides read TGTGCCAGCAGCTTAGAGGGCCGCCCCGGTCCCTATAATTCACCCCTCCACTTT.